A selection of T cell receptor beta chains follows, all from one sample in a study of blood T cell repertoires in COVID-19. The data were produced by immunoSEQ multiplex PCR, yet TCRdb's version contains in-frame clones alone and is incomplete. Here the sample spans 180,000 or so clones, 70% to 90% being singletons. Source material: peripheral blood. These receptors were obtained from a man aged 35-49 years with active or convalescent COVID-19. CDR3s include the opening cysteine and the closing phenylalanine or tryptophan. A D gene is named only where the DNA matches it firmly. Rows give clone size only sometimes, using once, few, many, or a class for an expanded clone.

V gene	J gene	D gene	clone size	CDR3 protein	CDR3 DNA
TRBV20-1	TRBJ1-2	.	once	CSATGAGGYTF	TGCAGTGCTACAGGCGCTGGCGGCTACACCTTC
TRBV6-5	TRBJ1-6	.	.	CASSSGSSYNSPLHF	TGTGCCAGCAGTTCCGGGAGCTCCTATAATTCACCCCTCCACTTT
TRBV3-1/TRBV3-2	TRBJ1-2	.	.	CASQGSRYGYTF	TGTGCCAGCCAAGGGAGCCGTTATGGCTACACCTTC
TRBV29-1	TRBJ1-1	.	.	CSVVHSTKGKAFF	TGCAGCGTTGTGCACTCCACCAAGGGGAAAGCTTTCTTT
TRBV6-5	TRBJ1-3	TRBD1	.	CASTRQGGNTIYF	TGTGCCAGCACCCGACAGGGTGGAAACACCATATATTTT
TRBV6-5	TRBJ1-1	TRBD1	once	CASSYSGTGGFSEAFF	TGTGCCAGCAGTTACTCCGGGACAGGAGGATTCTCTGAAGCTTTCTTT
TRBV6-5	TRBJ2-7	.	.	CASSYPTGTLASEQYF	TGTGCCAGCAGTTACCCAACCGGGACTCTAGCCAGCGAGCAGTACTTC
TRBV7-3	TRBJ2-5	.	.	CASRLGARGSTETQYF	TGTGCCAGCAGGCTAGGCGCGCGGGGCTCGACTGAGACCCAGTACTTC
TRBV7-8	TRBJ1-1	.	.	CASSLVNFPGVEAFF	TGTGCCAGCAGCTTAGTCAACTTTCCGGGGGTTGAAGCTTTCTTT
TRBV19	TRBJ1-6	TRBD1	.	CASSILVTGGSAYNSPLHF	TGTGCCAGTAGTATATTAGTGACAGGGGGAAGCGCCTATAATTCACCCCTCCACTTT
TRBV5-1	TRBJ2-1	.	.	CASSLGGGGGLHEQFF	TGCGCCAGCAGCTTGGGAGGAGGGGGCGGGCTTCATGAGCAGTTCTTC
TRBV5-1	TRBJ2-1	TRBD2	.	CASSLGLARYNEQFF	TGCGCCAGCAGCCTGGGACTAGCACGTTACAATGAGCAGTTCTTC
TRBV5-4	TRBJ1-2	.	.	CASSFTRANYGYTF	TGTGCCAGCAGTTTCACCCGAGCTAACTATGGCTACACCTTC
TRBV6-4	TRBJ2-7	.	.	CASTLGGYEQYF	TGTGCCAGTACCCTCGGAGGCTACGAGCAGTACTTC
TRBV24-1	TRBJ1-2	.	.	CATSDNWAANYGYTF	TGTGCCACCAGTGATAATTGGGCAGCCAACTATGGCTACACCTTC
TRBV18	TRBJ2-3	TRBD1	.	CASSPIRQGTDTQYF	TGTGCCAGCTCACCAATTAGACAGGGGACAGATACGCAGTATTTT
TRBV28	TRBJ1-1	.	once	CASRATSEAFF	TGTGCCAGCAGGGCAACCAGTGAAGCTTTCTTT
TRBV4-2	TRBJ2-3	.	.	CASSQEGLAEYNTQYF	TGTGCCAGCAGCCAAGAGGGGTTAGCGGAGTATAATACGCAGTATTTT